The 3 T cell receptor beta chains given below trace back to one sample, sequenced in a study of blood T cell repertoires in COVID-19. The assay was immunoSEQ multiplex PCR, and TCRdb's table has in-frame clones only and misses some. This sample has about 80,000 clones, with roughly 80% found just once. Sequencing was performed on peripheral blood. These receptors were obtained from a man aged 80 or over with acute or convalescent COVID-19.

This clone has just one count. The rearrangement links TRBV6-1 to TRBJ2-6; 10 bases line up with TRBD1. The V segment lost 4 bases and the J segment 0 bases; nucleotides outside the gene matches: 9. The germline gives CDR1 MNHNS, CDR2 SASEGT. CDR3 length equals 19 residues. Here the CDR3 reads CASSARTGGSLSGANVLTF. CDR3 nucleotide sequence: TGTGCCAGCAGTGCTAGGACAGGGGGGTCCCTCTCTGGGGCCAACGTCCTGACTTTC.

The chain recombines TRBV5-1 with TRBJ1-4; D remains ambiguous. V was shortened by 0 bases and J by 0 bases, with 6 bases between the two germline ends. CDR1 is SGHRS, CDR2 YFSETQ, per germline. The CDR3 length is 15 residues. The CDR3 bases are TGCGCCAGCAGCTTGGGTACAGCAACTAATGAAAAACTGTTTTTT. It yields the protein CASSLGTATNEKLFF.

V usage is TRBV12-3 or TRBV12-4 and J usage is TRBJ1-2; D is undetermined. The CDR3 contains 13 residues. Trimming took off 3 bases at V and 5 bases at J, with 10 bases between the two ends. CDR3 DNA sequence: TGTGCCAGCAGTTTTAGGCAGGATTATGGCTACACCTTC. Translation: CASSFRQDYGYTF.